The 9 T cell receptor beta chains presented below share a single source sample, sequenced in a study of blood T cell repertoires in COVID-19. Using immunoSEQ multiplex PCR, the repertoire was profiled, and TCRdb retains in-frame clones only, with some absent. Among about 200,000 clones, 65% to 90% were seen once, and the ten largest hold 3.8%. Sequences were obtained from PBMCs or T cells enriched from blood (not recorded which). These TCRs come from a woman in her thirties or forties with acute COVID-19.

This sequence joins TRBV29-1 and TRBJ2-7; 9 bases match TRBD1. The CDR3 runs to 14 residues. J lost 0 bases, V lost 7 bases, and 7 bases had no gene match. Germline CDR1 SQVTM, CDR2 ANQGSEA. The CDR3 reads CSGTTGGDSYEQYF. In DNA, the CDR3 is TGCAGCGGCACGACAGGGGGTGACTCCTACGAGCAGTACTTC.

J is TRBJ2-6 and V is TRBV7-8; no definite D call. The CDR3 runs 15 residues. Looked up from germline, CDR1 is SGHVS and CDR2 is FQNEAQ. V shed 1 base and J shed 3 bases, with 7 bases lying between them. The CDR3 here is CASSLDGGGANVLTF. CDR3 DNA: TGTGCCAGCAGCTTAGACGGTGGTGGGGCCAACGTCCTGACTTTC.

The CDR3 sequence: CASSSRLATKGTQYF. The DNA for the CDR3 is TGTGCCAGCAGCTCCAGACTAGCGACCAAGGGGACCCAGTACTTC. The rearrangement links TRBV7-9 to TRBJ2-5; 8 nucleotides agree with TRBD2. Germline CDR1 and CDR2: SEHNR and FQNEAQ (reference sequence). This CDR3 spans 15 amino acids. The V and J ends lost 4 bases and 7 bases, in that order; junction bases with no gene match: 11. Looking up the rest from reference TRBV7-9 and TRBJ2-5 gives the full variable domain: DTGVSQNPRHKITKRGQNVTFRCDPISEHNRLYWYRQTLGQGPEFLTYFQNEAQLEKSRLLSDRFSAERPKGSFSTLEIQRTEQGDSAMYLCASSSRLATKGTQYFGPGTRLLVL.

This chain uses TRBV24-1 with TRBJ1-5; D gene uncertain. V was pared by 3 bases and J by 6 bases, with 8 bases between. Germline CDR1 is KGHDR and CDR2 is SFDVKD. This CDR3 contains 13 residues. CDR3 amino acids: CATSDARGQPQHF. CDR3 in DNA: TGTGCCACCAGTGATGCCCGGGGTCAGCCCCAGCATTTT.

The rearrangement uses TRBV13 and TRBJ2-7; 9 bases are shared with TRBD2. CDR3 length equals 17 residues. The V segment lost 5 bases and the J segment 3 bases; nucleotides outside the gene matches: 14. CDR1 and CDR2 from the germline V gene are PRHDT and FYEKMQ (reference sequence). The CDR3 loop reads CASSPRGGGRAHYEQYF. The CDR3 DNA sequence: TGTGCCAGCAGCCCCCGTGGTGGCGGGAGGGCCCACTACGAGCAGTACTTC.

The sample holds one count of this clone. The chain carries TRBV19 and TRBJ2-4, with TRBD2 matching 9 bases. Germline trimming cut 2 bases from V and 0 bases from J; bases unmatched to any gene: 8. The CDR3 has 18 amino acids. CDR1 and CDR2 (germline): LNHDA, SQIVND (reference sequence). The DNA for the CDR3 is TGTGCCAGTAGTATAAGCGGGAGGAAATTGGGAGCCAAAAACATTCAGTACTTC. Encoded protein: CASSISGRKLGAKNIQYF. Together with reference TRBV19 and TRBJ2-4, the CDR3 gives the full variable domain: DGGITQSPKYLFRKEGQNVTLSCEQNLNHDAMYWYRQDPGQGLRLIYYSQIVNDFQKGDIAEGYSVSREKKESFPLTVTSAQKNPTAFYLCASSISGRKLGAKNIQYFGAGTRLSVL.

V gene TRBV10-1 combines with J gene TRBJ2-1; 10 positions agree with TRBD2. This CDR3 has 17 residues. Germline V CDR1 and CDR2: WNHNN, SYGVQD (reference sequence). After removal of 0 bases from V and 1 base from J, the junction contained 3 bases not matched to a gene. The chain's CDR3 is CASSESGLARSYNEQFF. The CDR3 bases are TGCGCCAGCAGTGAGTCGGGACTAGCGCGATCCTACAATGAGCAGTTCTTC.

This clone was seen a single time. The chain links TRBV5-6 to TRBJ1-1; D is perhaps TRBD1 (5 bases). Trimming left V 4 bases short and J 1 base short, with 14 bases between. The CDR3 covers 15 residues. Germline V gives CDR1 SGHDT, CDR2 YYEEEE. In nucleotides, the CDR3 is TGTGCCAGCAGCCCACGACCAACAGGGAACACTGAAGCTTTCTTT. Translation gives CASSPRPTGNTEAFF.

The chain carries TRBV3-1 (or the pseudogene TRBV3-2) and TRBJ2-7; 9 nucleotides match TRBD2. Unmatched junction bases numbered 13, after V lost 2 bases and J lost 5 bases. The V gene's germline CDR1 is LGHDT and CDR2 YNNKEL (reference sequence). The CDR3 totals 17 residues. CDR3 loop: CASSQIPRLAGIDEQYF. The DNA of the CDR3 is TGTGCCAGCAGCCAAATCCCCCGTCTAGCGGGAATCGACGAGCAGTACTTC.